These T cell receptor beta chains were read from a single sample in a study of CD8 T cell repertoires and HIV-1 epitope variants. The antigens for these receptors are not known. Measured with immunoSEQ multiplex PCR; TCRdb has only the in-frame clones, and not every one. The sample has around 5,200 clones; 55% to 75% are singletons. Material for sequencing was cultured CD8+ T cells derived from PBMCs. These receptor sequences come from a male donor with HIV. Both conserved end residues are part of each CDR3. A D gene is named only where the DNA matches it firmly. The size field is filled for only some rows; it gives once, few, many or a size class.

- | TRBJ2-7 | TRBV7-9 | - | CASSPQSSYEQYF | TGTGCCAGCAGCCCACAGAGCTCCTACGAGCAGTACTTC
- | TRBJ1-2 | TRBV28 | once | CASSPKNYGYTF | TGTGCCAGCAGTCCGAAAAACTATGGCTACACCTTC
- | TRBJ2-1 | TRBV7-8 | - | CASSFLGSYNEQFF | TGTGCCAGCAGCTTCCTGGGTTCCTACAATGAGCAGTTCTTC
- | TRBJ2-2 | TRBV19 | - | CASSMSATARGELFF | TGTGCCAGTAGTATGAGCGCGACAGCCCGCGGGGAGCTGTTTTTT
TRBD2 | TRBJ2-5 | TRBV6-6 | - | CASSYPGSGRGETQYF | TGTGCCAGCAGTTACCCTGGTAGCGGGAGAGGCGAGACCCAGTACTTC
- | TRBJ2-2 | TRBV6-5 | - | CASRIGTPWSRELFF | TGTGCCAGCAGGATCGGGACTCCTTGGAGCCGGGAGCTGTTTTTT
- | TRBJ2-7 | TRBV28 | - | CASSFGTEGVDSYEQYF | TGTGCCAGCAGTTTCGGTACCGAAGGGGTCGACTCCTACGAGCAGTACTTC
TRBD1 | TRBJ2-5 | TRBV11-2 | once | CASSQGTGAQETQYF | TGTGCCAGCAGCCAGGGGACAGGGGCCCAAGAGACCCAGTACTTC
- | TRBJ1-3 | TRBV9 | - | CASSVSGAGSGNTIYF | TGTGCCAGCAGCGTATCAGGGGCCGGCTCTGGAAACACCATATATTTT
TRBD1 | TRBJ1-1 | TRBV28 | - | CASAIQGGDTEAFF | TGTGCCAGCGCCATCCAGGGGGGAGACACTGAAGCTTTCTTT
- | TRBJ2-3 | TRBV29-1 | - | CSVEDGETGVTDTQYF | TGCAGCGTTGAAGACGGAGAGACCGGGGTCACAGATACGCAGTATTTT
- | TRBJ2-1 | TRBV5-4 | - | CASSLMVDNEQFF | TGTGCCAGCAGCTTGATGGTTGACAATGAGCAGTTCTTC
- | TRBJ2-7 | TRBV5-5 | - | CASSLAAAPEQYF | TGTGCCAGCAGCTTGGCGGCAGCTCCCGAGCAGTACTTC
TRBD1 | TRBJ1-2 | TRBV7-6 | - | CASSLGIDRDGYTF | TGTGCCAGCAGCTTAGGAATCGACAGGGATGGCTACACCTTC
TRBD2 | TRBJ2-7 | TRBV7-9 | - | CASSFARGGYEQYF | TGTGCCAGCAGCTTCGCCCGGGGGGGCTACGAGCAGTACTTC
- | TRBJ1-5 | TRBV2 | few | CASSLLRQENQPQHF | TGTGCCAGCAGTCTCCTAAGACAGGAAAATCAGCCCCAGCATTTT
- | TRBJ1-1 | TRBV5-8 | - | CASSYPAGPGAEAFF | TGTGCCAGCAGCTATCCGGCAGGGCCAGGGGCTGAAGCTTTCTTT
- | TRBJ2-1 | TRBV6-1 | - | CASSEAGTYNEQFF | TGTGCCAGCAGTGAAGCGGGCACCTACAATGAGCAGTTCTTC
- | TRBJ2-5 | TRBV7-9 | - | CASSPPAGETQYF | TGTGCCAGCAGCCCTCCGGCGGGAGAGACCCAGTACTTC
- | TRBJ2-7 | TRBV6-5 | - | CATAWGLNYEQYF | TGTGCTACCGCATGGGGACTGAACTACGAGCAGTACTTC
- | TRBJ1-1 | TRBV30 | - | CAWSPGLGTEAFF | TGTGCCTGGAGTCCGGGGCTCGGCACTGAAGCTTTCTTT
TRBD1 | TRBJ2-7 | TRBV19 | - | CASSGQVSYEQYF | TGTGCCAGTAGTGGACAGGTTTCCTACGAGCAGTACTTC
- | TRBJ1-2 | TRBV29-1 | - | CSAGPVQESAYGYTF | TGCAGCGCGGGGCCCGTACAGGAGTCGGCCTATGGCTACACCTTC
- | TRBJ1-3 | TRBV5-6 | once | CASSLVGYFGNTIYF | TGTGCCAGCAGCTTAGTAGGATACTTTGGAAACACCATATATTTT
- | TRBJ2-2 | TRBV28 | - | CASSLTRTGELFF | TGTGCCAGCAGTTTAACCCGCACCGGGGAGCTGTTTTTT
- | TRBJ2-7 | TRBV7-6 | few | CASSLDSPREQYF | TGTGCCAGCAGCTTAGACTCCCCACGCGAGCAGTACTTC
- | TRBJ1-6 | TRBV14 | few | CASSQEWGAYNSPLHF | TGTGCCAGCAGCCAAGAGTGGGGGGCCTATAATTCACCCCTCCACTTT
- | TRBJ1-2 | TRBV4-3 | few | CASSRLPAQGLSYTF | TGCGCCAGCAGCCGACTACCGGCCCAGGGACTAAGCTACACCTTC
- | TRBJ2-7 | TRBV29-1 | - | CSVEEWSSSYEQYF | TGCAGCGTTGAAGAGTGGAGCTCGAGCTACGAGCAGTACTTC
- | TRBJ2-5 | TRBV6-6 | once | CASSYSLGNSQETQYF | TGTGCCAGCAGTTACTCCCTTGGGAACAGTCAAGAGACCCAGTACTTC
TRBD2 | TRBJ2-7 | TRBV11-2 | - | CASASGRSTYEQYF | TGTGCCAGCGCGAGCGGGAGGTCCACATACGAGCAGTACTTC
TRBD1 | TRBJ2-7 | TRBV7-1 | few | CASSLGQYLREQYF | TGTGCCAGCAGCTTGGGACAGTACCTTCGTGAGCAGTACTTC
TRBD2 | TRBJ2-4 | TRBV19 | - | CASSTLPLAGKDIQYF | TGTGCCAGTAGTACCCTGCCACTAGCGGGAAAAGACATTCAGTACTTC
- | TRBJ1-1 | TRBV15 | - | CATSRAGKQGEEAFF | TGTGCCACCAGCAGAGCGGGGAAGCAGGGTGAAGAAGCTTTCTTT
TRBD1 | TRBJ1-1 | TRBV29-1 | once | CSVEGGLDRLNTEAFF | TGCAGCGTAGAGGGGGGCTTGGACAGGCTCAACACTGAAGCTTTCTTT
- | TRBJ2-7 | TRBV5-1 | - | CASSGYSYEQYF | TGCGCCAGCAGCGGTTACTCCTACGAGCAGTACTTC
TRBD1 | TRBJ1-1 | TRBV5-5 | - | CASSAQGDTEAFF | TGTGCCAGCAGCGCTCAGGGGGACACTGAAGCTTTCTTT
TRBD1 | TRBJ1-1 | TRBV7-8 | few | CASSLMGQIMNTEAFF | TGTGCCAGCAGCCTCATGGGACAGATCATGAACACTGAAGCTTTCTTT
TRBD1 | TRBJ2-1 | TRBV29-1 | few | CSVMGGTGENEQFF | TGCAGCGTCATGGGAGGGACAGGGGAGAATGAGCAGTTCTTC
TRBD2 | TRBJ2-7 | TRBV12-5 | - | CASGSTTSGRPSEQYF | TGTGCTAGTGGTTCCACCACTAGCGGGAGGCCGTCGGAGCAGTACTTC
- | TRBJ2-7 | TRBV5-4 | - | CASNNQERYEQYF | TGTGCCAGCAATAACCAGGAACGTTACGAGCAGTACTTC
TRBD2 | TRBJ2-1 | TRBV2 | - | CASSIGAGDHEQFF | TGTGCCAGCAGCATCGGCGCGGGGGACCATGAGCAGTTCTTC
TRBD1 | TRBJ1-2 | TRBV7-3 | - | CASRNTGDYGYTF | TGTGCCAGCAGGAACACAGGGGACTATGGCTACACCTTC
TRBD2 | TRBJ2-7 | TRBV4-3 | - | CASSQAAGVYEQYF | TGCGCCAGCAGCCAAGCAGCGGGGGTCTACGAGCAGTACTTC
TRBD2 | TRBJ2-5 | TRBV19 | - | CASSIPALAGGSETQYF | TGTGCCAGTAGTATCCCCGCACTAGCGGGGGGGTCGGAGACCCAGTACTTC
- | TRBJ1-3 | TRBV2 | - | CASSPDGNTIYF | TGTGCCAGCAGTCCCGACGGAAACACCATATATTTT
TRBD2 | TRBJ2-5 | TRBV19 | - | CASSIGGLAGETQYF | TGTGCCAGTAGTATAGGCGGACTAGCGGGGGAGACCCAGTACTTC
- | TRBJ2-5 | TRBV29-1 | - | CSGSDRETQYF | TGCAGCGGATCTGACAGAGAGACCCAGTACTTC
- | TRBJ2-1 | TRBV19 | few | CASSQSNEQFF | TGTGCCAGTAGTCAGAGCAATGAGCAGTTCTTC
- | TRBJ2-2 | TRBV28 | - | CASSAPIWGANTGELFF | TGTGCCAGCAGTGCCCCAATATGGGGGGCCAACACCGGGGAGCTGTTTTTT
- | TRBJ1-5 | TRBV6-5 | - | CASSTGKYNQPQHF | TGTGCCAGCAGTACAGGGAAATACAATCAGCCCCAGCATTTT
- | TRBJ1-5 | TRBV7-9 | - | CASSLQGNQPQHF | TGTGCCAGCAGCTTACAGGGGAATCAGCCCCAGCATTTT
TRBD2 | TRBJ2-3 | TRBV7-8 | - | CASSLATSGDTQYF | TGTGCCAGCAGCTTAGCGACTAGCGGAGATACGCAGTATTTT
- | TRBJ1-2 | TRBV9 | - | CASSNLSFSYGYTF | TGTGCCAGCAGCAACCTATCTTTTAGCTATGGCTACACCTTC
- | TRBJ2-1 | TRBV14 | - | CASSQVTGRNEQFF | TGTGCCAGCAGCCAAGTGACAGGCCGCAATGAGCAGTTCTTC
- | TRBJ1-2 | TRBV28 | - | CASSSEGNYGYTF | TGTGCCAGCAGTTCGGAGGGGAACTATGGCTACACCTTC
TRBD1 | TRBJ2-1 | TRBV7-8 | large | CASSLAGQGSYNEQFF | TGTGCCAGCAGCTTAGCGGGACAGGGCTCCTACAATGAGCAGTTCTTC
TRBD2 | TRBJ2-3 | TRBV5-1 | once | CASSLELAGRSSSTDTQYF | TGCGCCAGCAGCTTGGAACTAGCGGGCCGCTCATCTAGCACAGATACGCAGTATTTT
TRBD2 | TRBJ2-5 | TRBV7-2 | - | CASSWTTSGEETQYF | TGTGCCAGCAGCTGGACCACTAGCGGAGAAGAGACCCAGTACTTC
TRBD1 | TRBJ2-7 | TRBV19 | once | CASGVTGGNEQYF | TGTGCCAGTGGGGTGACAGGGGGTAATGAGCAGTACTTC